Listed below are T cell receptor beta chains from one sample, sequenced in a study of post-analysis software for immune sequencing data. TCRdb fed the PCR reads into MiXCR, producing one record per CDR3 protein. The sample yields roughly 540,000 distinct CDR3 sequences, under 40% seen once. Material: blood. Every receptor here comes from a girl aged 2-17 years with multiple sclerosis. CDR3s include the opening cysteine and the closing phenylalanine or tryptophan. D genes are given only for firm matches. Expanded clones get a size class; other rows say once, few or many, or leave the size out.

J gene: TRBJ1-3; clone size: -; D gene: TRBD1; V gene: TRBV20-1; CDR3 DNA: TGCAGTGCTAGGCAGGACAGGGGAGCCATATATTTT; CDR3 protein: CSARQDRGAIYF
J gene: TRBJ2-7; clone size: -; D gene: TRBD1; V gene: TRBV18; CDR3 DNA: TGTGCCGGCTCGTCACAACAGGGGACGACCTACGAGCAGTACTTC; CDR3 protein: CAGSSQQGTTYEQYF
J gene: TRBJ2-7; clone size: few; D gene: TRBD2; V gene: TRBV2; CDR3 DNA: TGTGCCAGCGGGGTACTAGCGGGGGGGGATGAGCAGTACTTC; CDR3 protein: CASGVLAGGDEQYF
J gene: TRBJ2-3; clone size: few; D gene: TRBD1; V gene: TRBV6-1; CDR3 DNA: TGTGCCAGCAGTAAACAGGGGACCACAGATACGCAGTATTTT; CDR3 protein: CASSKQGTTDTQYF
J gene: TRBJ2-3; clone size: few; D gene: -; V gene: TRBV10-1; CDR3 DNA: TGCGCCAGCAGTGAGAATTGGGCAGTCACAGATACGCAGTATTTT; CDR3 protein: CASSENWAVTDTQYF
J gene: TRBJ2-2; clone size: -; D gene: -; V gene: TRBV9; CDR3 DNA: TGTGCCAGCAGCGTTCCGGGCCCCAACCACCCCGGGGAGCTGTTTTTT; CDR3 protein: CASSVPGPNHPGELFF
J gene: TRBJ2-3; clone size: -; D gene: TRBD2; V gene: TRBV7-6; CDR3 DNA: TGTGCCAGCAGCTGGATGGGAGCGGGGGGTTCCCCAGATACGCAGTATTTT; CDR3 protein: CASSWMGAGGSPDTQYF
J gene: TRBJ1-2; clone size: -; D gene: -; V gene: TRBV7-2; CDR3 DNA: TGTGCCAGCAGCTTTACGGGGGCTCGGGGCTACACCTTC; CDR3 protein: CASSFTGARGYTF
J gene: TRBJ2-4; clone size: -; D gene: -; V gene: TRBV29-1; CDR3 DNA: TGCAGCGTTGAGCGCCTGCCCCTAGCCAAAAACATTCAGTACTTC; CDR3 protein: CSVERLPLAKNIQYF
J gene: TRBJ2-5; clone size: -; D gene: TRBD2; V gene: TRBV28; CDR3 DNA: TGTGCCAGCAGCTTTTATCCGGGACTAGCTGGGGAGACCCAGTACTTC; CDR3 protein: CASSFYPGLAGETQYF
J gene: TRBJ2-5; clone size: many; D gene: -; V gene: TRBV7-3; CDR3 DNA: TGTGCCAGCAGCTCGGACGTAAGCCAAGAGACCCAGTACTTC; CDR3 protein: CASSSDVSQETQYF
J gene: TRBJ1-5; clone size: -; D gene: -; V gene: TRBV18; CDR3 DNA: TGTGCCAGCTCTCCTGGGACAAATAATCAGCCCCAGCATTTT; CDR3 protein: CASSPGTNNQPQHF
J gene: TRBJ2-1; clone size: -; D gene: -; V gene: TRBV5-1; CDR3 DNA: TGCGCCAGCAGGAGGTCAGCTAGGAGTTACAATGAGCAGTTCTTC; CDR3 protein: CASRRSARSYNEQFF
J gene: TRBJ1-5; clone size: few; D gene: -; V gene: TRBV12-3/TRBV12-4; CDR3 DNA: TGTGCCAGCACCTTAGGGGAAGGCCAGCCCCAGCATTTT; CDR3 protein: CASTLGEGQPQHF
J gene: TRBJ1-6; clone size: -; D gene: -; V gene: TRBV20-1; CDR3 DNA: TGCAGTGCTAGAGAGCGGGGGAACGGTTATTCACCCCTCCACTTT; CDR3 protein: CSARERGNGYSPLHF
J gene: TRBJ2-3; clone size: few; D gene: -; V gene: TRBV5-1; CDR3 DNA: TGCGCCAGCAGCGCGGACACCTCCACAGATACGCAGTATTTT; CDR3 protein: CASSADTSTDTQYF